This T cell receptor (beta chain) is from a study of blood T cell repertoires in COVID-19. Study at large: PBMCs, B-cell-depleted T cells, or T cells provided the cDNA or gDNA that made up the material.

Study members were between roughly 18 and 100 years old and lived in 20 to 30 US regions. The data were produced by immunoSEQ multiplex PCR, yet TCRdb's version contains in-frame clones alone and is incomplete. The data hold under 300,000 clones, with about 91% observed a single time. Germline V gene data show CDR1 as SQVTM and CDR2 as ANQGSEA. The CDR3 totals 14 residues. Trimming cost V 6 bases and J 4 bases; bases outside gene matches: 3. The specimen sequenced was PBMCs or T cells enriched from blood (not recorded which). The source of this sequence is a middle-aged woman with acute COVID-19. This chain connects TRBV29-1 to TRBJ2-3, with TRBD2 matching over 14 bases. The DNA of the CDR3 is TGCAGCGTCCCGGGACTAGCGGGAGCAGATACGCAGTATTTT. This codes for CSVPGLAGADTQYF.